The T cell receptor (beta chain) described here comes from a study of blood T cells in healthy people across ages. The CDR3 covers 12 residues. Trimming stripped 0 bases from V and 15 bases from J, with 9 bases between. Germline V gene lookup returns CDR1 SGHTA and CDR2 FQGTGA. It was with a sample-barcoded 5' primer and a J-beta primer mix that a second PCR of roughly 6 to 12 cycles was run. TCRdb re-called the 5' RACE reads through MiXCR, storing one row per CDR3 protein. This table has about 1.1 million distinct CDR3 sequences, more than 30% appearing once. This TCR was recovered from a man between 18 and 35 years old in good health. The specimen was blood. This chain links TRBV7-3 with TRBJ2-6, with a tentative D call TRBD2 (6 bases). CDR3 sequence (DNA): TGTGCCAGCAGCTTAACGGGCGGGGACCTGACTTTC. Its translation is CASSLTGGDLTF.